A single sample is the source of the 4 T cell receptor beta chains below, sequenced in a study of blood T cell repertoires in COVID-19. Method: immunoSEQ multiplex PCR; TCRdb's copy keeps in-frame clones and lacks some. This sample has 190,000 or so clones, with around four fifths found just once. What was sequenced was peripheral blood. These receptor sequences come from a woman over 75 with active or convalescent COVID-19.

This chain joins TRBV11-2 and TRBJ2-5; D remains ambiguous. The CDR3 covers 14 residues. V lost 5 bases, J lost 0 bases, and 10 bases lay in between. The germline CDR1 and CDR2 sequences are SGHAT and FQNNGV. The CDR3 sequence: CASSPSLYQETQYF. CDR3 coding DNA: TGTGCCAGCAGCCCCTCCCTCTACCAAGAGACCCAGTACTTC. The full variable domain, in which reference TRBV11-2 and TRBJ2-5 provide the parts outside the CDR3, is EAGVAQSPRYKIIEKRQSVAFWCNPISGHATLYWYQQILGQGPKLLIQFQNNGVVDDSQLPKDRFSAERLKGVDSTLKIQPAKLEDSAVYLCASSPSLYQETQYFGPGTRLLVL.

This chain links TRBV15 with TRBJ2-4, with 7 bases identical to TRBD2. CDR3 length equals 14 residues. The germline V gene encodes CDR1 LNHNV and CDR2 YYDKDF (reference sequence). Losses at the gene ends were 1 base for V and 6 bases for J; bases not matched to a gene: 3. The CDR3 loop is CATSRGSGGNIQYF. The CDR3 region has the DNA TGTGCCACCAGCAGAGGGTCGGGGGGAAACATTCAGTACTTC. The whole variable domain, remainder taken from reference TRBV15 and TRBJ2-4, is DAMVIQNPRYQVTQFGKPVTLSCSQTLNHNVMYWYQQKSSQAPKLLFHYYDKDFNNEADTPDNFQSRRPNTSFCFLDIRSPGLGDTAMYLCATSRGSGGNIQYFGAGTRLSVL.

This sequence joins TRBV7-2 and TRBJ1-4, with D maybe TRBD1 (6 bases). V gave up 3 bases and J gave up 5 bases, with 13 bases separating them. Germline assignment: CDR1 SGHTA and CDR2 FQGNSA. The CDR3 spans 15 residues. Written as DNA, the CDR3 is TGTGCCAGCAGCTTCAGGGGTGGGCTAAATGAAAAACTGTTTTTT. Its protein product is CASSFRGGLNEKLFF.

The V call is TRBV7-2, the J call TRBJ2-1, with D possibly being TRBD1 (6 bases). The germline gives CDR1 SGHTA, CDR2 FQGNSA. Trimming took off 3 bases at V and 2 bases at J, with 20 bases between the two ends. The CDR3 runs 18 residues. The CDR3 DNA reads as TGTGCCAGCAGCTTTGGACGGGGCGACAGGTTGGCCTACAATGAGCAGTTCTTC. It specifies CASSFGRGDRLAYNEQFF.